This TCR beta chain stems from a study of T-cell reconstitution after alpha-beta-depleted transplantation in children. CDR3 length equals 12 residues. Germline-derived CDR1 and CDR2 are SGHRS and YFSETQ. V was shortened by 4 bases and J by 10 bases, with 11 bases between the two germline ends. This clonotype was counted ten times or more. Unique molecular identifiers were used to barcode this TCRbeta library. Each CDR3 protein is one row after TCRdb ran MiXCR on the PCR reads. This table holds around 190,000 distinct CDR3 sequences, roughly 7.1% found once. This material consisted of PBMCs, taken before TCRalphabeta/CD19-depleted stem cell transplant. V and J are TRBV5-1 and TRBJ1-4; D unresolved. The clonotype comes from a boy younger than 10 with acute lymphoblastic leukemia, due to receive a stem cell transplant. CDR3 coding DNA: TGCGCCAGCAGCCCCGACTCAGCAAAACTGTTTTTT. Its translation is CASSPDSAKLFF. Based on the CDR3 plus reference TRBV5-1 and TRBJ1-4, the full variable domain is KAGVTQTPRYLIKTRGQQVTLSCSPISGHRSVSWYQQTPGQGLQFLFEYFSETQRNKGNFPGRFSGRQFSNSRSEMNVSTLELGDSALYLCASSPDSAKLFFGSGTQLSVL.